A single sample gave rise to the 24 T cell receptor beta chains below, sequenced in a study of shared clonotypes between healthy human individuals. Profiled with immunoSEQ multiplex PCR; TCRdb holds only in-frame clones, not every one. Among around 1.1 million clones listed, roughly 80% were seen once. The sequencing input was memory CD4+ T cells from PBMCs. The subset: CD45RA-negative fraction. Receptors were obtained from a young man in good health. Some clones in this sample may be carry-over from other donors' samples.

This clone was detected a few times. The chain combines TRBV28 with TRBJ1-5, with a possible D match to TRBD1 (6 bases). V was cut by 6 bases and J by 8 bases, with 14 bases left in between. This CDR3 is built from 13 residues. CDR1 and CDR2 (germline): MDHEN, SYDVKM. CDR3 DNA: TGTGCCAGCAGCCCCTCCGGGGGCAAGCCCCAGCATTTT. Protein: CASSPSGGKPQHF.

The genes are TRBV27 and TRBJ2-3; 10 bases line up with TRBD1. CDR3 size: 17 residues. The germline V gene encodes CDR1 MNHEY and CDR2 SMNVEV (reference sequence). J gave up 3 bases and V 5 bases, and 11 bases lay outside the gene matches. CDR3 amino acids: CASSPYRGQGETDTQYF. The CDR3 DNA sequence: TGTGCCAGCAGTCCCTACCGAGGACAGGGGGAAACAGATACGCAGTATTTT.

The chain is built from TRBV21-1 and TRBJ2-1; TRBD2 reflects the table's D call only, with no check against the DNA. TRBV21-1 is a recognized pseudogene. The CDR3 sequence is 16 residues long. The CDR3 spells CASPKGGGRGYNEQFF. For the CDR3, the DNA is TGTGCCAGCCCCAAGGGGGGCGGGAGGGGCTACAATGAGCAGTTCTTC.

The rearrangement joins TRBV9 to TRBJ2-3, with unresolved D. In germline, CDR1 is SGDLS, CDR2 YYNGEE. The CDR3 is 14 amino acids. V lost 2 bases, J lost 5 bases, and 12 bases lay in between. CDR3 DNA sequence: TGTGCCAGCAGCGTTTCTTCCTTCTTAGATACGCAGTATTTT. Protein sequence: CASSVSSFLDTQYF.

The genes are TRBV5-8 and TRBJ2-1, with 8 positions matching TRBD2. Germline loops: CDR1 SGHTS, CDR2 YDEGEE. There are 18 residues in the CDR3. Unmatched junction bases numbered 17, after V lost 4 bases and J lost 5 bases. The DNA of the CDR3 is TGTGCCAGCAGCCTGAGCCACTCCCCAGCGGGAGTTGACAATGAGCAGTTCTTC. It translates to CASSLSHSPAGVDNEQFF.

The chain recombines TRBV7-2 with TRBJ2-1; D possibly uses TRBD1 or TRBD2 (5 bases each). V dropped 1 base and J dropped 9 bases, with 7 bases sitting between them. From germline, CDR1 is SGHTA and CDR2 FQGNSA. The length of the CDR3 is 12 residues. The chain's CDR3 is CASSLVGVEQFF. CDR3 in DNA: TGTGCCAGCAGCTTAGTGGGGGTTGAGCAGTTCTTC.

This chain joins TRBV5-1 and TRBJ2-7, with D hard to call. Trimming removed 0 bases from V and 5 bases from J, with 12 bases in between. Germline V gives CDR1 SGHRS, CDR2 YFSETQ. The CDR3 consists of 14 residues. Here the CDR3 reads CASSLAANSNEQYF. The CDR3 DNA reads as TGCGCCAGCAGCTTGGCCGCCAATAGCAACGAGCAGTACTTC.

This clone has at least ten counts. The chain's CDR3 is CASSTNLMWEQFF. CDR3 nucleotides: TGTGCCAGCAGTACTAATCTTATGTGGGAGCAGTTCTTC. The J gene is TRBJ2-1, the V gene TRBV27; the D is unclear. In germline, CDR1 is MNHEY, CDR2 SMNVEV (reference sequence). Trimming took off 5 bases at V and 10 bases at J, with 15 bases between the two ends. This CDR3 contains 13 residues.

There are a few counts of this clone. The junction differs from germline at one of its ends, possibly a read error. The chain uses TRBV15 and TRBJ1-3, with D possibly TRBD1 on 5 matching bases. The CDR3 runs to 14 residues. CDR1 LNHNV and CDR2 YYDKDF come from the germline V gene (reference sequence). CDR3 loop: CATSGDSSGNTIYF. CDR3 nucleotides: TGTGCCACCAGCGGAGACAGCTCTGGAAACACCATATATTTT. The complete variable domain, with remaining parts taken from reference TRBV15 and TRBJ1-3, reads DAMVIQNPRYQVTQFGKPVTLSCSQTLNHNVMYWYQQKSSQAPKLLFHYYDKDFNNEADTPDNFQSRRPNTSFCFLDIRSPGLGDTAMYLCATSGDSSGNTIYFGEGSWLTVV.

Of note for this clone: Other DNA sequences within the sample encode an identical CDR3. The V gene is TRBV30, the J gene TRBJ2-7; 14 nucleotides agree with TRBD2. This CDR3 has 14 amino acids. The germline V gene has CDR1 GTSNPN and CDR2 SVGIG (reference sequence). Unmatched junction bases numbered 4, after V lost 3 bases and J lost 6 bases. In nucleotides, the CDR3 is TGTGCCTGGAGCTCAGGACTAGCGGGAGGCGAGCAGTACTTC. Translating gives CAWSSGLAGGEQYF. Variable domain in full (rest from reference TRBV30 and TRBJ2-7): SQTIHQWPATLVQPVGSPLSLECTVEGTSNPNLYWYRQAAGRGLQLLFYSVGIGQISSEVPQNLSASRPQDRQFILSSKKLLLSDSGFYLCAWSSGLAGGEQYFGPGTRLTVT.

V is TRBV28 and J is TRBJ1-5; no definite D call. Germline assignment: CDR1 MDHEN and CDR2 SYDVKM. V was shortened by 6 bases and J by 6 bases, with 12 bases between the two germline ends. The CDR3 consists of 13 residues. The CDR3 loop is CASRSKERQPQHF. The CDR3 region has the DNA TGTGCCAGCAGGTCGAAGGAGCGTCAGCCCCAGCATTTT.

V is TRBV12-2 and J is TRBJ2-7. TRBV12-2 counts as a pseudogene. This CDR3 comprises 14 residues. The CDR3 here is CASRLRRGLGEQYF. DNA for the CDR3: TGTGCAAGTCGTCTCCGCCGGGGGCTAGGGGAGCAGTACTTC.

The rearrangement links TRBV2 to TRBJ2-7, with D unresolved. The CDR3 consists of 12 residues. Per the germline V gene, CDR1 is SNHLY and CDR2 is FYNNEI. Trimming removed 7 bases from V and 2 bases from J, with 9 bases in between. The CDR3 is CASTAPTYEQYF. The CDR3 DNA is TGTGCCAGCACTGCTCCGACCTACGAGCAGTACTTC.

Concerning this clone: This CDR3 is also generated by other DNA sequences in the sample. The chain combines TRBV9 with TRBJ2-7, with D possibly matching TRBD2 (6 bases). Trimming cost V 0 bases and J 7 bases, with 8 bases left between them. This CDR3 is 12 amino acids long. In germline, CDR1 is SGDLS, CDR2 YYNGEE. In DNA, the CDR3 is TGTGCCAGCAGCGTAGATCGGGGGGAGCAGTACTTC. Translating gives CASSVDRGEQYF.

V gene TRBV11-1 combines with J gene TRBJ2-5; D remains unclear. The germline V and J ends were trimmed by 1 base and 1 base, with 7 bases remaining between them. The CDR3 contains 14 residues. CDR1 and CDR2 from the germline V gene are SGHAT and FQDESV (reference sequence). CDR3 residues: CASSLGSTQETQYF. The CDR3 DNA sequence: TGTGCCAGCAGCTTAGGGTCAACCCAAGAGACCCAGTACTTC.

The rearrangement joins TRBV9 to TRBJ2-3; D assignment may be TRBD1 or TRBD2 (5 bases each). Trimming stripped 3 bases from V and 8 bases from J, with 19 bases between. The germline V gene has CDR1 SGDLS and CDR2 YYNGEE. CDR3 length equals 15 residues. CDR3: CASSADGALLGTQYF. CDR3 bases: TGTGCCAGCAGCGCCGACGGGGCCCTCCTGGGTACGCAGTATTTT.

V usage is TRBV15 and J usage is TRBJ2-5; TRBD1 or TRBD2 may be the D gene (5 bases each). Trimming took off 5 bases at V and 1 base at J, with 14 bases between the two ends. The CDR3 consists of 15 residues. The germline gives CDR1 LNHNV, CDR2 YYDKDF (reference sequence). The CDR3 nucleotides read TGTGCCACCAGCGCACGGGGACGGAGCCAAGAGACCCAGTACTTC. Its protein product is CATSARGRSQETQYF.

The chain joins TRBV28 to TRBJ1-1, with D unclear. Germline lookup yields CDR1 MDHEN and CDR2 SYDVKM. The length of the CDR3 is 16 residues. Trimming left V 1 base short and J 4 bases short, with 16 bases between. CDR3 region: CASSLLIPDRGTEAFF. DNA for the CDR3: TGTGCCAGCAGTTTATTAATCCCAGATCGAGGCACTGAAGCTTTCTTT.

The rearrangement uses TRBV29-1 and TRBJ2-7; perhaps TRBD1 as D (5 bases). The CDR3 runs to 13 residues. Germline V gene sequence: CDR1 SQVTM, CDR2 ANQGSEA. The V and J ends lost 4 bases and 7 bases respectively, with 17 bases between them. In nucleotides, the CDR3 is TGCAGCGTTGGGGCACAGGCCCTCGGAGAGCAGTACTTC. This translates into CSVGAQALGEQYF.

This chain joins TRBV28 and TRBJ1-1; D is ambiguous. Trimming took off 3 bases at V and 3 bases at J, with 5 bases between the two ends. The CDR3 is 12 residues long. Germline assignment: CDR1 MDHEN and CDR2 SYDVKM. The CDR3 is CASSFAYTEAFF. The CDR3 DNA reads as TGTGCCAGCAGTTTTGCCTACACTGAAGCTTTCTTT.

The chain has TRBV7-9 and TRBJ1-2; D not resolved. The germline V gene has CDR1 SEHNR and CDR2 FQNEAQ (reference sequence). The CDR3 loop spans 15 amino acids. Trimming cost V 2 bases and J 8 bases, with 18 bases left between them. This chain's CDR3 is CASSLMRGPVEGYTF. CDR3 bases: TGTGCCAGCAGCTTAATGCGTGGGCCTGTGGAGGGCTACACCTTC.

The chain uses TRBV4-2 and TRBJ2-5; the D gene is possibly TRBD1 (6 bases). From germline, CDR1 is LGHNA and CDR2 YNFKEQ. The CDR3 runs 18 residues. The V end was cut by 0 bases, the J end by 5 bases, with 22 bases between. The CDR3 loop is CASSQDFSSGRGDETQYF. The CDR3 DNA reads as TGTGCCAGCAGCCAAGATTTTTCCTCGGGCAGGGGTGATGAGACCCAGTACTTC.

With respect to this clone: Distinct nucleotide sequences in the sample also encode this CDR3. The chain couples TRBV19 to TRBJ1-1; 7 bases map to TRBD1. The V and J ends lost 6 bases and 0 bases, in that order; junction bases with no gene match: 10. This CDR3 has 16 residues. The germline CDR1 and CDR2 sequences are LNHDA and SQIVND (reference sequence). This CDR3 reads CASRDRPSHMNTEAFF. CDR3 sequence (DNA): TGTGCCAGTAGGGACAGGCCCTCTCATATGAACACTGAAGCTTTCTTT.

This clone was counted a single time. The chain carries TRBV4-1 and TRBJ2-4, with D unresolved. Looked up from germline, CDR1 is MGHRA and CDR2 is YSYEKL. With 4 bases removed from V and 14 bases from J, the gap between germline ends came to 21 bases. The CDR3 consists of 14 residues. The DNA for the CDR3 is TGCGCCAGCAGCCGGCCCGGTGGCTCAGGAAGGGAGTACTTC. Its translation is CASSRPGGSGREYF.